This T cell receptor beta chain was sequenced during a study of T-cell reconstitution after alpha-beta-depleted transplantation in children. Study findings and constraints: By one year post-transplant, T-cell counts and diversity largely arose from T cells that were newly produced.

A remark on this clonotype: Its antigen is unknown.

The authors prepared the TCRbeta library with unique molecular identifiers. Each CDR3 protein is one row after TCRdb ran MiXCR on the PCR reads. The sample yields some 840,000 distinct CDR3 sequences, approximately 15% seen once. This CDR3 is 13 amino acids long. Germline CDR1 is SGHRS and CDR2 is YFSETQ. Trimming stripped 1 base from V and 12 bases from J, with 14 bases between. The sequencing used PBMCs, mostly from graft donor cells, collected 360 days after TCRalphabeta/CD19-depleted stem cell transplant. The chain has TRBV5-1 and TRBJ2-4, with D perhaps TRBD2 (5 bases). The sequence was collected from a male patient aged 5 to 17 who had a stem cell transplant for acute lymphoblastic leukemia, so the T cells may come from the graft donor. CDR3: CASSLRPRAGQYF. For the CDR3, the DNA is TGCGCCAGCAGCTTGAGGCCAAGGGCGGGTCAGTACTTC.